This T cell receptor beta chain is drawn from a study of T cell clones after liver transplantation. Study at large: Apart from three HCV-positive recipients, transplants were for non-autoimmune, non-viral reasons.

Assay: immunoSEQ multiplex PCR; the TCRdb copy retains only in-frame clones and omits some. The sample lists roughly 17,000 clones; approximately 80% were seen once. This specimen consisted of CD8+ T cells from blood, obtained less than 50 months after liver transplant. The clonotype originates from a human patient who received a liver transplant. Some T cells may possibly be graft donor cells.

CDR3 coding DNA: TGTGCCAGCGGTATCTCAAGCTACGAGCAGTACTTC. This gives the protein CASGISSYEQYF. The rearrangement joins TRBV6-6 to TRBJ2-7; D uncertain. The germline CDR1 and CDR2 sequences are MNHNY and SVGAGI (reference sequence). The CDR3 runs 12 residues. Trimming cost V 8 bases and J 3 bases, with 11 bases left between them.